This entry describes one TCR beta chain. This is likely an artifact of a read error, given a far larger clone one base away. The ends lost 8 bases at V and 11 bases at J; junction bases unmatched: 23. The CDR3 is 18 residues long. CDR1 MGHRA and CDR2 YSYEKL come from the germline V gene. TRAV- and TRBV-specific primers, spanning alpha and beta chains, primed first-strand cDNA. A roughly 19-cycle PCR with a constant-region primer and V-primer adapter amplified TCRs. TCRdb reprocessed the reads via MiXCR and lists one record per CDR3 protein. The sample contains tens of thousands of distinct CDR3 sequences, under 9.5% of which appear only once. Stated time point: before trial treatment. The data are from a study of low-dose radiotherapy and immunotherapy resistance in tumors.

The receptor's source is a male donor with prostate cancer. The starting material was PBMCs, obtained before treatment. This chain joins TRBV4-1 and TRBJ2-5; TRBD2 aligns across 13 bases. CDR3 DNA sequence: TGCGCCAGCGCGCCGGGGAGACTAGCGGGAGGACCTAACAATGAGCAGTACTTC. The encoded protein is CASAPGRLAGGPNNEQYF.